This TCR beta chain was sequenced for a study of T cells in Graves' hyperthyroidism and ophthalmopathy (dated by TCRdb to the late 2010s). A note on the overall study: Peripheral blood samples were taken at the time of initial diagnosis, prior to any treatment. Prospective prediction of ophthalmopathy was tested in an independent validation cohort of approximately 19 hyperthyroidism patients and 17 patients who later progressed to ophthalmopathy. To identify distinguishing TCR V-J signatures, a discovery cohort of about a hundred patients was used, comprising roughly 45 with Graves' ophthalmopathy and 57 with stable Graves' hyperthyroidism. The paper describes TCR Vbeta CDR3 sequencing of 140 or so peripheral blood samples, made up of 43 ophthalmopathy patients, some 80 hyperthyroidism patients and 17 progressor patients. After sampling, hyperthyroidism patients received methimazole starting at 30 mg daily, and ophthalmopathy patients received high-dose intravenous methylprednisolone. The approximately 90 discovery patients were randomly split 7:3 into training and test sets. In about 6 Graves' hyperthyroidism patients, the study also compared T-cell repertoires from thyroid tissue with T-cell repertoires from blood. The paper as a whole reports these results and caveats: In validation, progression to ophthalmopathy was predicted by the model with around 70% sensitivity and 72.22% specificity, a median of approximately 6.5 months before onset. No statistical method was used to fix the sample size in advance, and group allocation was not hidden from the investigators. Blood samples also contained most of the expanded thyroid clonotypes (frequency above 0.001), which suggests that blood repertoires may reflect thyroid immune responses. Ophthalmopathy was separated from stable hyperthyroidism by a 13 V-J signature model, with about 86% sensitivity and 81% to 82% specificity obtained in cross-validation and 80%/75% obtained in testing.

The CDR3 contains 12 residues, cysteine and phenylalanine counted. Just CDR3 DNA is preserved here, 36 bases in frame from base 1. Reading the germline V gene gives CDR1 SGHTA and CDR2 FQGNSA. V is cut by 7 bases and J by 4 bases, and the space between the germline ends is 9 bases. This clonotype has ten or more counts. What this receptor recognizes is not known. Base qualities were left out, and no much larger clone turns up one base away. Stable Graves' hyperthyroidism was defined as the absence of progression to ophthalmopathy over 18 months of follow-up. Hyperthyroidism patients were newly diagnosed, had a disease duration of under 2 months, and were aged 18 to 65 years. Exclusion was applied to patients with uncontrolled infections, other autoimmune diseases, pregnancy or lactation. Diagnoses relied on clinical symptoms, serum thyroxine and TRAb, thyroid ultrasound and orbital computed tomography. PBMCs were isolated from 10 ml of fresh peripheral blood by Ficoll-Paque density gradient centrifugation. Total RNA was extracted with Trizol reagent, and quality was checked on an Agilent 2100 Bioanalyzer.

The TCR beta CDR3 regions were amplified from RNA transcripts. The first round of RT-PCR for the TCR CDR3 was performed with the HTBI primer set and the Qiagen OneStep RT-PCR kit. A second multiplex PCR round built the libraries, followed by size selection and purification. Paired-end sequencing of the libraries was performed with 100 bp reads on an Illumina HiSeq2000. For the original study's pipeline: Raw data were processed with SOAPnuke, discarding reads with adapters, uncalled bases, mean Phred below 15, or no exact constant-primer or identifier match. COPE v1.2.5 was used to merge high-quality paired reads, and clonotypes were defined as unique nucleotide sequences. MiTCR v1.1 was used to align the clonotypes against IMGT TRBV, TRBD and TRBJ reference segments. The analysis included only V-J combinations with a frequency above 0.0001, which together covered over 98% of the repertoires. A TCS score was defined as the ratio between F50 (clonal expansion) and ExV (chaos), using BLOSUM62-based TCRdist between CDR3 peptides within each V-J. Welch's t-statistics and random forest reduced around 520 V-J features to 10 to 15, which were used in a naive Bayes classifier (R e1071). TCRdb handled the public reads itself, with Q25 trimming in fastp and clone calling in MiXCR, and kept productive beta chains. Duplicate CDR3 protein sequences are folded into a single record with the most common DNA and genes. The V and J calls and clone size come from TCRdb's table, not from the authors' own analysis. This sample has 480,000 or so distinct CDR3 sequences in its table, and approximately 15% of those were observed once. The ten largest clones take up 17% of the sample.

The sequence was collected from a woman aged 18-29 years with Graves' hyperthyroidism. The sample comprised blood. The chain is assembled from TRBV7-2 and TRBJ2-3; the D segment cannot be called with confidence. Read as DNA, the sequence is TGTGCCAGCACCCCGGTTGCAGATACGCAGTATTTT. Its translation reads: CASTPVADTQYF.